One sample yielded the 29 T cell receptor beta chains listed below, sequenced in a study of cytomegalovirus exposure and HLA in healthy donors (dated by TCRdb to the late 2010s). The library was produced with the immunoSEQ multiplex PCR assay. TCRdb stores this immuneACCESS table with in-frame sequences only. Part of the clones is absent; in the studies checked, under half of the shortfall reflects unresolved V genes, and no reason is known for the rest. Within this sample are around 190,000 clones, with roughly 77% of them counted one time only. The top ten clones comprise 1% to 1.5% of the sample. The sequenced sample consisted of PBMCs. The receptors here all came from a woman aged 25 to 39 in good health and CMV-seronegative.

The chain employs TRBV29-1 and TRBJ1-4; TRBD1 is a possible D gene (6 bases). CDR3 length: 14 amino acids. V lost 5 bases and J lost 8, with 18 bases in between. Germline-derived CDR1 and CDR2 are SQVTM and ANQGSEA. This CDR3 is CSVWGGTKEEKLFF. Here the CDR3 DNA reads TGCAGCGTTTGGGGGGGGACAAAGGAGGAAAAACTGTTTTTT.

This clone showed up just once. CDR3 sequence: CASSAWTGTYNEQFF. The CDR3 bases are TGTGCCAGTAGTGCTTGGACAGGGACCTACAATGAGCAGTTCTTC. The chain joins TRBV19 to TRBJ2-1; 8 nucleotides align to TRBD1. This CDR3 is 15 amino acids long. The germline CDR1 and CDR2 sequences are LNHDA and SQIVND (reference sequence). After removal of 5 bases from V and 2 bases from J, the junction contained 5 bases not matched to a gene.

The rearrangement uses TRBV18 and TRBJ1-4; 7 bases map to TRBD1. The germline CDR1 and CDR2 sequences are KGHSH and LQKENI. Trimming cost V 4 bases and J 7 bases; bases outside gene matches: 15. The CDR3 contains 17 residues. CDR3 in DNA: TGTGCCAGCTCACAGACAGGGATTAGTAGGTTTGGTGAAAAACTGTTTTTT. Amino acids: CASSQTGISRFGEKLFF.

This chain joins TRBV6-5 and TRBJ1-5; 7 bases align to TRBD1. CDR1 is MNHEY, CDR2 SVGAGI, per germline. The V segment lost 6 bases and the J segment 5 bases; nucleotides outside the gene matches: 7. The CDR3 is 14 residues long. This CDR3 is CASRRTGPDQPQHF. The CDR3 region has the DNA TGTGCCAGCAGGCGGACAGGACCCGATCAGCCCCAGCATTTT.

This chain uses TRBV6-6 with TRBJ1-2; tentative D call: TRBD1 (6 bases). The V gene's germline CDR1 is MNHNY and CDR2 SVGAGI (reference sequence). The V end was cut by 2 bases, the J end by 3 bases, with 10 bases between. This CDR3 has 14 amino acids. The CDR3 DNA sequence: TGTGCCAGCAGTTACCCACAGGGCGACTATGGCTACACCTTC. This codes for CASSYPQGDYGYTF.

This clone is labeled medium-sized. V gene TRBV6-1 combines with J gene TRBJ1-4; D gene ambiguous. This CDR3 is built from 14 residues. V was clipped by 7 bases and J by 6 bases, with 15 bases between them. Germline-derived CDR1 and CDR2 are MNHNS and SASEGT. In nucleotides, the CDR3 is TGTGCCAGCACAATATCCGGGTGGGATGAAAAACTGTTTTTT. Translation: CASTISGWDEKLFF.

This chain joins TRBV30 and TRBJ2-1; TRBD2 aligns across 8 bases. This CDR3 is built from 14 residues. Germline-derived CDR1 and CDR2 are GTSNPN and SVGIG (reference sequence). The ends lost 7 bases at V and 0 bases at J; junction bases unmatched: 5. The CDR3 coding sequence is TGTGCCTATACGGGACTAGGCTCCTACAATGAGCAGTTCTTC. Amino acid sequence: CAYTGLGSYNEQFF.

J is TRBJ2-3 and V is TRBV7-6; no clear D gene. CDR1 is SGHVS, CDR2 FNYEAQ, per germline. The germline V and J ends were trimmed by 5 bases and 9 bases, with 12 bases remaining between them. The CDR3 is 12 residues long. CDR3 DNA: TGTGCCAGCAGCATGACTCCCTACACGCAGTATTTT. This translates into CASSMTPYTQYF.

CDR3 bases: TGTGCCAGCAGCCAAGATGAGCCGACGCAGTATTTT. Its protein is CASSQDEPTQYF. The chain joins TRBV4-2 to TRBJ2-3; D is ambiguous. This CDR3 comprises 12 residues. The germline V and J ends were trimmed by 0 bases and 9 bases, with 7 bases remaining between them. Germline values: CDR1 LGHNA, CDR2 YNFKEQ.

J is TRBJ2-3 and V is TRBV5-1; 8 nucleotides align to TRBD2. CDR1 SGHRS and CDR2 YFSETQ come from the germline V gene. V gave up 4 bases and J gave up 4 bases; unmatched junction bases: 5. The CDR3 contains 14 residues. CDR3 DNA: TGCGCCAGCAGCGCAGCGGGAGCCCCAGATACGCAGTATTTT. Translating gives CASSAAGAPDTQYF.

The rearrangement uses TRBV9 and TRBJ1-2; TRBD1 is a possible D gene (6 bases). The CDR3 sequence is 15 residues long. CDR1 is SGDLS and CDR2 is YYNGEE in the germline V gene. The germline V and J ends were trimmed by 3 bases and 4 bases, with 16 bases remaining between them. The CDR3 protein is CASSAHTDRFYGYTF. CDR3 DNA sequence: TGTGCCAGCAGCGCCCATACGGACAGATTCTATGGCTACACCTTC.

This clone has just a few counts. The chain combines TRBV2 with TRBJ2-1; 9 bases are a match to TRBD1. The CDR3 is made up of 15 amino acids. V lost 7 bases to trimming and J lost 4 bases; unmatched junction nucleotides: 8. The germline V gene has CDR1 SNHLY and CDR2 FYNNEI. CDR3 in amino acids: CASTPDRGRYNEQFF. The CDR3 DNA sequence: TGTGCCAGCACCCCGGACAGGGGTCGATACAATGAGCAGTTCTTC. The whole variable domain, filled in from reference TRBV2 and TRBJ2-1, reads EPEVTQTPSHQVTQMGQEVILRCVPISNHLYFYWYRQILGQKVEFLVSFYNNEISEKSEIFDDQFSVERPDGSNFTLKIRSTKLEDSAMYFCASTPDRGRYNEQFFGPGTRLTVL.

This chain uses TRBV27 with TRBJ2-1; 13 bases are shared with TRBD2. The germline V gene has CDR1 MNHEY and CDR2 SMNVEV (reference sequence). Losses at the gene ends were 6 bases for V and 5 bases for J; bases not matched to a gene: 4. CDR3 length equals 15 residues. The CDR3 DNA reads TGTGCCAGCAGCACCGGGACTAGCGGGAACAATGAGCAGTTCTTC. Its translation: CASSTGTSGNNEQFF.

This clone showed up just a few times. The rearrangement joins TRBV7-3 to TRBJ1-1, with D uncertain. CDR1 and CDR2 from the germline V gene are SGHTA and FQGTGA. There are 14 residues in the CDR3. The V and J ends lost 0 bases and 4 bases respectively, with 9 bases between them. In nucleotides, the CDR3 is TGTGCCAGCAGCTTAACTCCCCGGGGCACTGAAGCTTTCTTT. The encoded protein is CASSLTPRGTEAFF.

The V gene is TRBV6-5, the J gene TRBJ2-2, with unresolved D. This CDR3 spans 16 amino acids. Germline values: CDR1 MNHEY, CDR2 SVGAGI. The V end was cut by 0 bases, the J end by 5 bases, with 13 bases between. The CDR3 nucleotides are TGTGCCAGCAGTTACTCGACTTGGCTGGGTACCGGGGAGCTGTTTTTT. Translating gives CASSYSTWLGTGELFF.

The J gene is TRBJ1-4, the V gene TRBV15; D might be TRBD1 (6 bases). Germline V gene lookup returns CDR1 LNHNV and CDR2 YYDKDF (reference sequence). V was cut by 8 bases and J by 0 bases, with 16 bases left in between. This CDR3 comprises 16 residues. This CDR3 reads CATRKSKGATNEKLFF. The CDR3 DNA reads as TGTGCCACCCGAAAGAGTAAGGGGGCAACTAATGAAAAACTGTTTTTT.

The chain links TRBV30 to TRBJ1-1; tentative D call: TRBD1 (6 bases). The germline V gene has CDR1 GTSNPN and CDR2 SVGIG (reference sequence). The V and J ends lost 0 bases and 6 bases respectively, with 11 bases between them. The CDR3 is 13 residues long. CDR3: CAWSVQGHPEAFF. The CDR3 bases are TGTGCCTGGAGTGTACAGGGCCACCCTGAAGCTTTCTTT.

The gene calls are TRBV10-1 and TRBJ2-3; TRBD2 agrees at 10 bases. The germline gives CDR1 WNHNN, CDR2 SYGVQD (reference sequence). Trimming cost V 3 bases and J 7 bases; bases outside gene matches: 7. The CDR3 runs 15 residues. The CDR3 bases are TGCGCCAGCAGTGACGGTTTAGCGGGAGGTTATACGCAGTATTTT. Its protein is CASSDGLAGGYTQYF.

The chain joins TRBV18 to TRBJ2-6; D is possibly TRBD1 (6 bases). This CDR3 comprises 16 residues. Looked up from germline, CDR1 is KGHSH and CDR2 is LQKENI. The V end lost 3 bases, the J end lost 0 bases, and 9 bases lay between the germline ends. The CDR3 DNA sequence: TGTGCCAGCTCACCCATGACAGGCTCTGGGGCCAACGTCCTGACTTTC. This encodes CASSPMTGSGANVLTF.

The chain couples TRBV5-1 to TRBJ1-1; D gene uncertain. The CDR3 consists of 14 residues. CDR1 SGHRS and CDR2 YFSETQ come from the germline V gene. V gave up 3 bases and J gave up 10 bases, with 19 bases separating them. CDR3 loop: CASSSPRGTDRAFF. The CDR3, as DNA: TGCGCCAGCAGCTCGCCACGGGGAACAGATAGAGCTTTCTTT.

The V gene is TRBV5-6, the J gene TRBJ2-7, with 8 bases lining up with TRBD1. Germline V gene sequence: CDR1 SGHDT, CDR2 YYEEEE. Losses at the gene ends were 4 bases for V and 1 base for J; bases not matched to a gene: 13. This CDR3 is 17 amino acids long. The DNA for the CDR3 is TGTGCCAGCAGCACCCCAAAAGGGGGGACAGGTTCCTACGAGCAGTACTTC. As protein: CASSTPKGGTGSYEQYF.

This clone was detected a few times. The V call is TRBV29-1, the J call TRBJ2-1; 7 bases line up with TRBD1. The CDR3 loop spans 16 amino acids. Germline lookup yields CDR1 SQVTM and CDR2 ANQGSEA. Trimming took 3 bases from V and 2 from J; bases not matched to a gene: 10. CDR3 DNA sequence: TGCAGCGTTGACGAGGCTTTAGGGGGCGCCTACAATGAGCAGTTCTTC. Translation gives CSVDEALGGAYNEQFF.

This chain connects TRBV28 to TRBJ1-5; TRBD1 matches 7 bases. The CDR3 has 16 residues. V trimming: 6 bases; J trimming: 2 bases; junction bases outside the gene matches: 10. Germline V gene data show CDR1 as MDHEN and CDR2 as SYDVKM. The CDR3 sequence: CASSYPTGVGNQPQHF. The CDR3 region has the DNA TGTGCCAGCAGCTACCCCACAGGGGTAGGCAATCAGCCCCAGCATTTT. Supplemented by reference TRBV28 and TRBJ1-5, the full variable domain reads DVKVTQSSRYLVKRTGEKVFLECVQDMDHENMFWYRQDPGLGLRLIYFSYDVKMKEKGDIPEGYSVSREKKERFSLILESASTNQTSMYLCASSYPTGVGNQPQHFGDGTRLSIL.

The chain links TRBV12-5 to TRBJ2-7, with 10 bases lining up with TRBD2. Trimming at V came to 5 bases and at J to 6 bases, leaving 10 bases not matched to a gene. This CDR3 has 15 amino acids. The V gene's germline CDR1 is LGHNT and CDR2 FRNRAP. CDR3 nucleotides: TGTGCTAGTGGTCCTTCGAGCGGGAGGGAGCGCGAGCAGTACTTC. Protein: CASGPSSGREREQYF.

The chain recombines TRBV7-2 with TRBJ2-7; TRBD2 matches 10 bases. The length of the CDR3 is 17 residues. V gave up 5 bases and J gave up 5 bases; unmatched junction bases: 15. Germline CDR1 and CDR2: SGHTA and FQGNSA. The CDR3 spells CASSAHPGSSGSNEQYF. The CDR3 DNA is TGTGCCAGCAGCGCCCACCCCGGTTCTAGCGGGAGTAACGAGCAGTACTTC.

This clone appeared once. The chain couples TRBV6-1 to TRBJ1-3, with TRBD1 as a possible D gene (6 bases). The germline V and J ends were trimmed by 5 bases and 1 base, with 9 bases remaining between them. Germline V gene lookup returns CDR1 MNHNS and CDR2 SASEGT. This CDR3 comprises 14 residues. Here the CDR3 reads CASSRGQSGNTIYF. The CDR3 DNA reads as TGTGCCAGCAGTAGGGGACAATCTGGAAACACCATATATTTT.

The chain combines TRBV6-5 with TRBJ2-5; 8 bases are shared with TRBD1. The junction had 11 bases not matched to a gene; V was cut back by 6 bases and J by 5 bases. CDR3 length: 15 amino acids. From germline, CDR1 is MNHEY and CDR2 SVGAGI. CDR3 in DNA: TGTGCCAGCAGCCACGACAGGGGTCCCCCCGAGACCCAGTACTTC. As protein: CASSHDRGPPETQYF.

The genes are TRBV7-9 and TRBJ2-3; maybe TRBD2 (6 bases). Deletions cut 1 base from V and 1 base from J, with 9 bases between. Per germline, CDR1 SEHNR and CDR2 FQNEAQ (reference sequence). The CDR3 contains 15 residues. The CDR3 DNA follows: TGTGCCAGCAGCTTAGGCTGGGGGGGCACAGATACGCAGTATTTT. Its protein product is CASSLGWGGTDTQYF.

The chain employs TRBV18 and TRBJ1-3, with 7 bases fitting TRBD1. This CDR3 has 15 amino acids. Germline V gene lookup returns CDR1 KGHSH and CDR2 LQKENI. Trimming at V came to 6 bases and at J to 0 bases, leaving 5 bases not matched to a gene. The CDR3 bases are TGTGCCAGCTCCCCGGGGACAGACTCTGGAAACACCATATATTTT. Amino acid sequence: CASSPGTDSGNTIYF.